The 16 T cell receptor beta chains below all came from one sample that was sequenced in a study of blood T cell repertoires in COVID-19. Method: immunoSEQ multiplex PCR; TCRdb's copy keeps in-frame clones and lacks some. The sample contains hundreds of thousands of clones, about 85% of which appear only once. The sequenced sample consisted of PBMCs or T cells enriched from blood (not recorded which). These receptors were taken from a woman aged 50 to 60 who had recovered from COVID-19.

V gene TRBV6-5 combines with J gene TRBJ1-2; D possibly corresponds to TRBD1 (5 bases). The V gene's germline CDR1 is MNHEY and CDR2 SVGAGI. The CDR3 runs to 14 residues. Trimming cost V 2 bases and J 8 bases, with 15 bases left between them. The CDR3 loop reads CASSYGGDPIGYTF. For the CDR3, the DNA is TGTGCCAGCAGTTACGGGGGGGACCCTATCGGCTACACCTTC.

The chain links TRBV20-1 to TRBJ2-7, with D tentatively TRBD2 (6 bases). CDR1 and CDR2 (germline): DFQATT, SNEGSKA (reference sequence). The CDR3 spans 12 residues. V lost 3 bases and J lost 4, with 10 bases in between. In DNA form, the CDR3 reads TGCAGTGCTAGTACGGCGGGGTACGAGCAGTACTTC. Protein sequence: CSASTAGYEQYF.

The J gene is TRBJ2-3, the V gene TRBV3-1 (or the pseudogene TRBV3-2); 9 nucleotides agree with TRBD2. The CDR3 has 19 amino acids. Looked up from germline, CDR1 is LGHDT and CDR2 is YNNKEL (reference sequence). V was clipped by 4 bases and J by 7 bases; unmatched bases: 21. CDR3 bases: TGTGCCAGCAGCCGAAAAGAGATACTAGCGGGTTCCCACGGCCATACGCAGTATTTT. It is translated as CASSRKEILAGSHGHTQYF.

The gene calls are TRBV10-1 and TRBJ1-4; 7 nucleotides line up with TRBD1. From germline, CDR1 is WNHNN and CDR2 SYGVQD (reference sequence). Trimming at V came to 0 bases and at J to 7 bases, leaving 5 bases not matched to a gene. The CDR3 covers 15 residues. The CDR3 nucleotides read TGCGCCAGCAGTGAGTCGACAGGGAGCTTTGAAAAACTGTTTTTT. Protein product: CASSESTGSFEKLFF.

The chain is built from TRBV19 and TRBJ1-1; D is perhaps TRBD1 (6 bases). The CDR3 loop spans 14 amino acids. V lost 2 bases, J lost 6 bases, and 13 bases lay in between. Per germline, CDR1 LNHDA and CDR2 SQIVND (reference sequence). CDR3 region: CASSITGIGAEAFF. CDR3 bases: TGTGCCAGTAGTATAACAGGGATAGGCGCTGAAGCTTTCTTT.

J is TRBJ2-2 and V is TRBV6-2 or TRBV6-3; 13 bases fit TRBD2. This CDR3 comprises 19 residues. From germline, CDR1 is MNHEY and CDR2 SVGEGT. The junction had 13 bases not matched to a gene; V was cut back by 5 bases and J by 4 bases. In DNA, the CDR3 is TGTGCCAGCAGTACCAGACTAGCGGGAGGAGTGACGAGCACCGGGGAGCTGTTTTTT. Its translation: CASSTRLAGGVTSTGELFF.

The CDR3 DNA follows: TGTGCCAGCAGTGGAACAGGGGGCCCCTACAATGAGCAGTTCTTC. It translates to CASSGTGGPYNEQFF. V gene TRBV25-1 combines with J gene TRBJ2-1; 9 bases are shared with TRBD1. V was clipped by 4 bases and J by 2 bases; unmatched bases: 3. The CDR3 length is 15 residues. CDR1 and CDR2 (germline): MGHDK, SYGVNS.

The chain has TRBV4-1 and TRBJ1-1; D remains unclear. Trimming removed 0 bases at V and 14 bases at J, with 19 bases between. This CDR3 has 14 amino acids. The germline CDR1 and CDR2 sequences are MGHRA and YSYEKL. CDR3 protein: CASSQDPGQTHTFF. Written as DNA, the CDR3 is TGCGCCAGCAGCCAAGATCCAGGTCAGACCCACACCTTCTTT.

The chain uses TRBV5-5 and TRBJ1-2; weak D call: TRBD1 (6 bases). Germline V CDR1 and CDR2: SGHKS, YYEKEE (reference sequence). The CDR3 is 15 amino acids. The V end lost 3 bases, the J end lost 5 bases, and 17 bases lay between the germline ends. In DNA, the CDR3 is TGTGCCAGCAGCTGGGGCAGGGGCGAACGGTATGGCTACACCTTC. Its protein is CASSWGRGERYGYTF.

The rearrangement links TRBV5-1 to TRBJ1-2; TRBD1 matches 9 bases. This CDR3 is built from 14 residues. The V and J ends lost 4 bases and 2 bases, in that order; junction bases with no gene match: 3. CDR1 and CDR2 (germline): SGHRS, YFSETQ. CDR3 in DNA: TGCGCCAGCAGCAGGACAGGGGAAAACTATGGCTACACCTTC. It specifies CASSRTGENYGYTF. The variable domain in full, completed from reference TRBV5-1 and TRBJ1-2, reads KAGVTQTPRYLIKTRGQQVTLSCSPISGHRSVSWYQQTPGQGLQFLFEYFSETQRNKGNFPGRFSGRQFSNSRSEMNVSTLELGDSALYLCASSRTGENYGYTFGSGTRLTVV.

The genes are TRBV4-3 and TRBJ1-5; 7 bases are a match to TRBD1. V trimming: 0 bases; J trimming: 0 bases; junction bases outside the gene matches: 8. This CDR3 has 18 residues. Germline V lookup: CDR1 LGHNA, CDR2 YSLEER. Written as DNA, the CDR3 is TGCGCCAGCAGCCAAGAGCCATGGACAGGTGATAGCAATCAGCCCCAGCATTTT. This gives the protein CASSQEPWTGDSNQPQHF.

The chain recombines TRBV21-1 with TRBJ2-7; TRBD1 is the table's D call, not checked against the DNA. TRBV21-1 is recorded as a pseudogene. The CDR3 extends over 16 amino acids. The CDR3 coding sequence is TGTGCCAGCAGCAAACTACACGGGACAGGGCGATACGAGCAGTACTTC. Its translation is CASSKLHGTGRYEQYF.

This clone was counted once. The gene calls are TRBV7-9 and TRBJ2-5; 7 bases line up with TRBD1. This CDR3 region has 15 residues. Germline trimming cut 2 bases from V and 1 base from J; bases unmatched to any gene: 4. The germline V gene encodes CDR1 SEHNR and CDR2 FQNEAQ (reference sequence). The chain's CDR3 is CASSLPGQTQETQYF. CDR3 nucleotides: TGTGCCAGCAGCTTACCGGGACAGACCCAAGAGACCCAGTACTTC.

This clone was recorded a few times. The chain links TRBV28 to TRBJ1-2; D is ambiguous. Per germline, CDR1 MDHEN and CDR2 SYDVKM. CDR3 length equals 13 residues. Trimming took off 2 bases at V and 0 bases at J, with 4 bases between the two ends. The CDR3 protein is CASSLPPNYGYTF. The CDR3 coding sequence is TGTGCCAGCAGTTTACCTCCTAACTATGGCTACACCTTC.

V and J are TRBV27 and TRBJ1-2; a weak D match, TRBD1 (5 bases). There are 13 residues in the CDR3. Germline V lookup: CDR1 MNHEY, CDR2 SMNVEV (reference sequence). The ends were cut back, 8 bases at V and 7 bases at J, with 17 bases in the middle. CDR3 sequence (DNA): TGTGCCAGCGCAACACCTTCGGGGGGTGGCTACACCTTC. Translating it yields CASATPSGGGYTF.

V gene TRBV5-8 combines with J gene TRBJ2-2; 8 positions agree with TRBD2. Germline V gene data show CDR1 as SGHTS and CDR2 as YDEGEE. The CDR3 sequence is 16 residues long. V lost 4 bases to trimming and J lost 1 base; unmatched junction nucleotides: 6. The CDR3 DNA reads as TGTGCCAGCAGCCAAAGAGCGGGAGTGAACACCGGGGAGCTGTTTTTT. Protein sequence: CASSQRAGVNTGELFF.